This section outlines one TCR beta chain sequence together with its context. The sample originates from a study of early T cells in non-severe SARS-CoV-2 infection. Overall study: Sequencing was performed on bulk RNA from unsorted whole blood, leaving chains unpaired.

The library protocol tagged individual cDNA molecules with unique molecular identifiers. TCRdb recomputed calls from the 5' RACE reads with MiXCR, one row per CDR3 protein. Counted here are about 81,000 distinct CDR3 sequences, 11% to 15% occurring once; the ten biggest clones make up roughly 9.7%. V shed 0 bases and J shed 4 bases, with 12 bases lying between them. This CDR3 contains 15 residues. Sequencing used whole blood. The rearrangement joins TRBV12-3 or TRBV12-4 to TRBJ2-5; D remains ambiguous. This TCR was sampled from an adult who was a healthcare worker with PCR-confirmed SARS-CoV-2 infection or an uninfected control (not recorded which). For the CDR3, the DNA is TGTGCCAGCAGTTTAGCGCGTGGACCCGGAGAGACCCAGTACTTC. Protein: CASSLARGPGETQYF.